One sample yielded the 25 T cell receptor beta chains listed below, sequenced in a study of blood T cell repertoires in COVID-19. The assay was immunoSEQ multiplex PCR, and TCRdb's table has in-frame clones only and misses some. This table has more than 250,000 clones, nearly 85% appearing once. The sample comprised peripheral blood. The receptors were gathered from a human donor in a cohort sampled during active COVID-19.

This clone has just a few counts. The rearrangement links TRBV20-1 to TRBJ1-2; 7 nucleotides align to TRBD1. The CDR3 runs 11 residues. Germline V gene data show CDR1 as DFQATT and CDR2 as SNEGSKA (reference sequence). With 5 bases clipped from V and 11 bases from J, the junction kept 8 bases outside the gene matches. The CDR3 coding sequence is TGCAGTGCTCCGAAGGGGGCGGGGTACACCTTC. This gives the protein CSAPKGAGYTF.

V is TRBV6-5 and J is TRBJ2-1; 7 bases match TRBD2. Trimming removed 8 bases from V and 0 bases from J; junction bases left unmatched: 4. In germline, CDR1 is MNHEY, CDR2 SVGAGI. CDR3 length: 14 residues. CDR3 in amino acids: CASQTGGSYNEQFF. CDR3 bases: TGTGCCAGCCAAACGGGGGGCTCCTACAATGAGCAGTTCTTC.

This clone was seen just once. In nucleotides, the CDR3 is TGTGCCATCAGTGGAAACCGGGAGACTGAAGCTTTCTTT. Amino acid sequence: CAISGNRETEAFF. The chain links TRBV10-3 to TRBJ1-1; D is unclear. This CDR3 is built from 13 residues. The V end lost 4 bases, the J end lost 5 bases, and 11 bases lay between the germline ends. The germline gives CDR1 ENHRY, CDR2 SYGVKD.

The rearrangement joins TRBV3-1 (or the pseudogene TRBV3-2) to TRBJ1-3; D is uncertain. Deletions cut 1 base from V and 4 bases from J, with 14 bases between. The CDR3 has 16 residues. Germline CDR1 and CDR2: LGHDT and YNNKEL (reference sequence). The CDR3, as DNA: TGTGCCAGCAGCCAAGGGCCCCCTGCGGGGGGAAACACCATATATTTT. Its protein product is CASSQGPPAGGNTIYF.

The genes are TRBV19 and TRBJ2-1; TRBD1 aligns across 10 bases. This CDR3 region has 15 residues. Germline V gene data show CDR1 as LNHDA and CDR2 as SQIVND (reference sequence). J was trimmed by 7 bases and V by 7 bases; bases with no gene match: 10. The CDR3 spells CASISRDRGRNEQFF. DNA of the CDR3: TGTGCCAGTATCAGCCGGGACAGGGGTCGGAATGAGCAGTTCTTC.

This clone was found once. The chain links TRBV27 to TRBJ2-1, with 11 bases fitting TRBD2. The junction had 3 bases not matched to a gene; V was cut back by 5 bases and J by 3 bases. The length of the CDR3 is 15 residues. The V gene's germline CDR1 is MNHEY and CDR2 SMNVEV (reference sequence). CDR3 coding DNA: TGTGCCAGCAGTATTACTAGCGGGGGCTACAATGAGCAGTTCTTC. Amino acids: CASSITSGGYNEQFF.

CDR3 region: CASSQDLYGLGEQYF. CDR3 nucleotides: TGTGCCAGCAGCCAAGATCTCTACGGTCTAGGCGAGCAGTACTTC. The chain uses TRBV14 and TRBJ2-7, with unresolved D. V was trimmed by 0 bases and J by 6 bases, leaving 15 bases between them. From germline, CDR1 is SGHDN and CDR2 FVKESK. The CDR3 runs 15 residues.

V usage is TRBV24-1 and J usage is TRBJ2-3, with a possible D match to TRBD2 (6 bases). CDR1 and CDR2 from the germline V gene are KGHDR and SFDVKD. The CDR3 runs to 14 residues. V was cut by 2 bases and J by 5 bases, with 10 bases left in between. This CDR3 reads CATSDWSGEDTQYF. The DNA for the CDR3 is TGTGCCACCAGTGATTGGTCGGGGGAAGATACGCAGTATTTT.

The rearrangement uses TRBV29-1 and TRBJ2-7; 8 bases match TRBD1. V gave up 7 bases and J gave up 4 bases; unmatched junction bases: 6. Per the germline V gene, CDR1 is SQVTM and CDR2 is ANQGSEA. This CDR3 contains 12 residues. The CDR3 DNA follows: TGCAGCGGTGGACAGGGTGGTTACGAGCAGTACTTC. It translates to CSGGQGGYEQYF.

The rearrangement links TRBV28 to TRBJ1-4, with TRBD1 identical over 7 bases. V gave up 6 bases and J gave up 3 bases; unmatched junction bases: 4. Germline V gene data show CDR1 as MDHEN and CDR2 as SYDVKM. The CDR3 totals 14 residues. This CDR3 is CASSATGPNEKLFF. The CDR3 DNA is TGTGCCAGCAGCGCGACAGGGCCTAATGAAAAACTGTTTTTT.

This chain joins TRBV25-1 and TRBJ1-1; D is possibly TRBD1 (5 bases). The CDR3 runs to 15 residues. Between the trimmed V and J ends, which lost 4 bases and 4 bases, there was a span of 16 bases. Germline CDR1 is MGHDK and CDR2 is SYGVNS. CDR3: CASSVRGWWGTEAFF. The CDR3 bases are TGTGCCAGCAGTGTTCGGGGGTGGTGGGGCACTGAAGCTTTCTTT. The full variable domain, rest sourced from reference TRBV25-1 and TRBJ1-1, is EADIYQTPRYLVIGTGKKITLECSQTMGHDKMYWYQQDPGMELHLIHYSYGVNSTEKGDLSSESTVSRIRTEHFPLTLESARPSHTSQYLCASSVRGWWGTEAFFGQGTRLTVV.

The DNA for the CDR3 is TGTGCCAGCAGCTTAGCGACAGGGGGAGGAAACACCATATATTTT. Translated, it gives CASSLATGGGNTIYF. This chain links TRBV7-9 with TRBJ1-3; TRBD1 aligns across 9 bases. Looked up from germline, CDR1 is SEHNR and CDR2 is FQNEAQ (reference sequence). The trim removed 0 bases at V and 4 bases at J, leaving 1 base unmatched. This CDR3 contains 15 residues.

The V gene is TRBV28, the J gene TRBJ1-1; D remains ambiguous. Germline loops: CDR1 MDHEN, CDR2 SYDVKM. CDR3 length: 13 amino acids. The V and J ends lost 6 bases and 2 bases respectively, with 10 bases between them. CDR3 nucleotides: TGTGCCAGCAGCCTTGTACAAAACACTGAAGCTTTCTTT. Amino acid sequence: CASSLVQNTEAFF.

The chain uses TRBV10-3 and TRBJ2-7; 9 positions match TRBD1. The CDR3 sequence is 12 residues long. Per the germline V gene, CDR1 is ENHRY and CDR2 is SYGVKD. J gave up 5 bases and V 10 bases, and 6 bases lay outside the gene matches. The CDR3 region has the DNA TGTGCCACTGCACAGGGGGCGGACGAGCAGTACTTC. It yields the protein CATAQGADEQYF.

The sample holds one count of this clone. The J gene is TRBJ1-2, the V gene TRBV12-3 or TRBV12-4; D gene uncertain. The CDR3 consists of 13 residues. Trimming removed 3 bases from V and 8 bases from J, with 13 bases in between. CDR3: CASSLLTTGGYTF. The CDR3 bases are TGTGCCAGCAGTTTGCTTACTACGGGGGGCTACACCTTC.

This rearrangement joins TRBV19 to TRBJ1-5, with D uncertain. Deletions cut 3 bases from V and 7 bases from J, with 7 bases between. Germline V gene data show CDR1 as LNHDA and CDR2 as SQIVND (reference sequence). This CDR3 region has 12 residues. CDR3 sequence: CASSISRQPQHF. The CDR3 coding sequence is TGTGCCAGTAGTATCTCTCGGCAGCCCCAGCATTTT.

V usage is TRBV7-8 and J usage is TRBJ1-2; D is ambiguous. V was pared by 5 bases and J by 5 bases, with 12 bases between. There are 13 residues in the CDR3. Looked up from germline, CDR1 is SGHVS and CDR2 is FQNEAQ. CDR3 nucleotides: TGTGCCAGCAGCCCTCCCCTCTCTTATGGCTACACCTTC. Amino acids: CASSPPLSYGYTF.

The gene calls are TRBV11-2 and TRBJ1-2; 9 nucleotides align to TRBD1. The germline CDR1 and CDR2 sequences are SGHAT and FQNNGV. V trimming: 4 bases; J trimming: 8 bases; junction bases outside the gene matches: 11. The CDR3 spans 15 residues. CDR3 in amino acids: CASSSAGTGFRGYTF. CDR3 sequence (DNA): TGTGCCAGCAGCTCAGCCGGGACAGGGTTTCGGGGCTACACCTTC.

This clone was seen only once. The V and J genes are TRBV5-4 and TRBJ1-1; D is possibly TRBD1 (6 bases). CDR3 length: 15 amino acids. Germline CDR1 is SGHNT and CDR2 is YYREEE (reference sequence). V was pared by 4 bases and J by 1 base, with 14 bases between. The chain's CDR3 is CASSTPGQRNTEAFF. CDR3 nucleotide sequence: TGTGCCAGCAGCACACCCGGACAGAGGAACACTGAAGCTTTCTTT.

This chain links TRBV15 with TRBJ2-5; 8 bases map to TRBD2. J lost 4 bases, V lost 2 bases, and 6 bases had no gene match. CDR1 is LNHNV and CDR2 is YYDKDF in the germline V gene (reference sequence). This CDR3 has 15 amino acids. CDR3 DNA: TGTGCCACCAGCAGAACAGGGACTAGGGGAGAGACCCAGTACTTC. Protein product: CATSRTGTRGETQYF.

This clone has more than one count but fewer than ten. This chain links TRBV5-1 with TRBJ2-2; a possible D gene is TRBD1 (6 bases). Trimming left V 0 bases short and J 5 bases short, with 14 bases between. This CDR3 is 16 amino acids long. Germline lookup yields CDR1 SGHRS and CDR2 YFSETQ. The CDR3 coding sequence is TGCGCCAGCAGCTTGGCCCCACAGGGAACGACCGGGGAGCTGTTTTTT. It yields the protein CASSLAPQGTTGELFF.

Comment on this clone: A much larger clonotype is one base distant, so this may be a read error. This same CDR3 is encoded by further DNA sequences in the sample. The V gene is TRBV6-5, the J gene TRBJ1-2, with 7 bases lining up with TRBD1. Germline values: CDR1 MNHEY, CDR2 SVGAGI. This CDR3 is 13 amino acids long. V dropped 6 bases and J dropped 2; count of bases not matched to a gene: 3. CDR3 protein: CASSQTGNYGYTF. The CDR3 nucleotides read TGTGCCAGCAGCCAGACAGGGAACTATGGCTACACCTTC.

The chain carries TRBV5-5 and TRBJ1-4; D is uncertain. Deletions cut 4 bases from V and 2 bases from J, with 12 bases between. CDR1 SGHKS and CDR2 YYEKEE come from the germline V gene (reference sequence). This CDR3 region has 15 residues. DNA of the CDR3: TGTGCCAGCAGCGTCCCGGGGTCCACTAATGAAAAACTGTTTTTT. It encodes CASSVPGSTNEKLFF.

The chain recombines TRBV18 with TRBJ1-4; D possibly corresponds to TRBD1 (6 bases). Germline V gene sequence: CDR1 KGHSH, CDR2 LQKENI. The CDR3 contains 15 residues. Trimming removed 5 bases from V and 0 bases from J, with 10 bases in between. In nucleotides, the CDR3 is TGTGCCAGCTCAGGACAGACTTCAACTAATGAAAAACTGTTTTTT. This encodes CASSGQTSTNEKLFF.

The chain links TRBV28 to TRBJ2-7, with 9 positions matching TRBD2. Germline lookup yields CDR1 MDHEN and CDR2 SYDVKM. CDR3 length: 14 residues. The V segment lost 8 bases and the J segment 0 bases; nucleotides outside the gene matches: 5. CDR3 region: CASVAGVISYEQYF. The CDR3 bases are TGTGCCAGCGTAGCGGGGGTGATCTCCTACGAGCAGTACTTC.